This paragraph reports one T cell receptor beta chain. Its antigen is not known. This sample is part of a study of cytomegalovirus exposure and HLA in healthy donors. Points from the study as a whole: Testing in vitro showed three CMV-associated chains specific for CMV antigens.

The PCR used 60 Vbeta and 13 Jbeta primers. Using immunoSEQ multiplex PCR, the repertoire was profiled, and TCRdb retains in-frame clones only, with some absent. The table has approximately 150,000 clones, 64% seen once. Sequencing was performed on PBMCs. This receptor was identified in a woman younger than 45 in good health and CMV-seropositive.

The CDR3 is CASSGSVGGARKLFF. The CDR3 bases are TGTGCCAGCAGCGGATCCGTAGGAGGGGCACGAAAACTGTTTTTT. The genes are TRBV9 and TRBJ1-4, with D possibly matching TRBD1 (5 bases). Germline V lookup: CDR1 SGDLS, CDR2 YYNGEE. The CDR3 totals 15 residues. Trimming left V 3 bases short and J 10 bases short, with 19 bases between.